This entry describes one T cell receptor beta chain. V was pared by 3 bases and J by 2 bases, with 10 bases between. CDR1 is SQVTM, CDR2 ANQGSEA, per germline. The CDR3 covers 13 residues. These data are taken from a study of CD8 T cells in Susac syndrome. Random hexamers served to reverse transcribe roughly 0.45 to 1 ug RNA. Via MiXCR, TCRdb re-called the immunoSEQ multiplex PCR reads, giving one row per CDR3 protein. The repertoire consists of about 66,000 distinct CDR3 sequences, with 94% occurring once and the leading ten covering about 0.61%. The TCR sequence derives from a human donor with multiple sclerosis. The source material was CD8+ T cells from PBMCs. V and J are TRBV29-1 and TRBJ2-5; D might be TRBD1 (5 bases). In DNA, the CDR3 is TGCAGCGTTGATGTCCAGGGACAAGAGACCCAGTACTTC. Translated, it gives CSVDVQGQETQYF. The full variable domain, with the rest looked up from reference TRBV29-1 and TRBJ2-5, is SAVISQKPSRDICQRGTSLTIQCQVDSQVTMMFWYRQQPGQSLTLIATANQGSEATYESGFVIDKFPISRPNLTFSTLTVSNMSPEDSSIYLCSVDVQGQETQYFGPGTRLLVL.